The 16 T cell receptor beta chains given below trace back to one sample, sequenced in a study of lymphopenia after photon versus proton radiotherapy. Produced via immunoSEQ multiplex PCR; TCRdb's table is partial and in-frame only. The sample lists 65,000 to 85,000 clones; 85% to 95% were seen once. Sequencing used peripheral blood, obtained from a patient treated with photon-based radiotherapy. Source of these receptors: a woman aged 40 to 50 with cholangiocarcinoma.

The chain links TRBV28 to TRBJ1-6, with 9 bases identical to TRBD1. With 5 bases clipped from V and 14 bases from J, the junction kept 13 bases outside the gene matches. Germline V lookup: CDR1 MDHEN, CDR2 SYDVKM. The CDR3 contains 15 residues. CDR3 in DNA: TGTGCCAGCAGTGCCCACAGGGGGCCCATCGGGGCCCTCCACTTT. Protein product: CASSAHRGPIGALHF.

CDR3 sequence: CASSPFGGGPWTDTQYF. In DNA, the CDR3 is TGTGCCAGCAGCCCATTCGGGGGAGGGCCGTGGACAGATACGCAGTATTTT. The chain joins TRBV7-9 to TRBJ2-3, with 7 nucleotides matching TRBD2. Trimming removed 5 bases from V and 3 bases from J; junction bases left unmatched: 14. Looked up from germline, CDR1 is SEHNR and CDR2 is FQNEAQ (reference sequence). The CDR3 is 17 residues long.

This clone was recorded once. The rearrangement uses TRBV7-9 and TRBJ2-1; no clear D gene. Germline-derived CDR1 and CDR2 are SEHNR and FQNEAQ (reference sequence). The V gene lost 1 base and the J gene lost 10 bases, with 11 bases spanning the gap. The CDR3 consists of 13 residues. This CDR3 is CASSLVVIGEQFF. The DNA for the CDR3 is TGTGCCAGCAGCTTAGTGGTCATAGGGGAGCAGTTCTTC.

The chain joins TRBV6-1 to TRBJ1-6; 8 bases map to TRBD1. Germline values: CDR1 MNHNS, CDR2 SASEGT. V gave up 4 bases and J gave up 11 bases; unmatched junction bases: 10. The CDR3 spans 15 residues. The CDR3 DNA reads as TGTGCCAGCAGTGTCGGACAGGGTAGAAGTCCACCCCTCCACTTT. It translates to CASSVGQGRSPPLHF.

The rearrangement uses TRBV27 and TRBJ2-7; no clear D gene. Trimming took off 5 bases at V and 5 bases at J, with 13 bases between the two ends. The CDR3 contains 13 residues. The germline V gene has CDR1 MNHEY and CDR2 SMNVEV (reference sequence). The CDR3 sequence: CASSLTGAHEQYF. The CDR3 DNA follows: TGTGCCAGCAGTCTAACGGGCGCCCACGAGCAGTACTTC.

The V gene is TRBV1, the J gene TRBJ2-1; the table assigns TRBD2, which was not confirmed against the DNA. TRBV1 is termed a pseudogene. The CDR3 extends over 14 amino acids. The CDR3, as DNA: TGCACCAGCATCCGGGGGAATCAGCGCAATGAGCAGTTCTTC. Translated, it gives CTSIRGNQRNEQFF.

The chain joins TRBV28 to TRBJ2-7, with TRBD1 matching over 9 bases. The CDR3 runs to 13 residues. Germline V gene data show CDR1 as MDHEN and CDR2 as SYDVKM. V dropped 8 bases and J dropped 3; count of bases not matched to a gene: 5. The CDR3 reads CASQQGAIYEQYF. The CDR3 DNA reads TGTGCCAGCCAACAGGGGGCTATCTACGAGCAGTACTTC.

This CDR3 reads CASRPGRDRGTYGYTF. The CDR3 nucleotides are TGTGCCAGCAGGCCCGGCCGGGACAGAGGGACCTATGGCTACACCTTC. This chain uses TRBV6-6 with TRBJ1-2; 7 bases are shared with TRBD1. The CDR3 is made up of 16 amino acids. CDR1 is MNHNY and CDR2 is SVGAGI in the germline V gene (reference sequence). V lost 6 bases to trimming and J lost 4 bases; unmatched junction nucleotides: 14.

This clone came up once. The V and J genes are TRBV6-5 and TRBJ2-2, with D uncertain. The CDR3 extends over 14 amino acids. Germline loops: CDR1 MNHEY, CDR2 SVGAGI. The V end was cut by 2 bases, the J end by 5 bases, with 9 bases between. CDR3 amino acids: CASSYRPITGELFF. In nucleotides, the CDR3 is TGTGCCAGCAGTTACCGGCCCATAACCGGGGAGCTGTTTTTT.

V usage is TRBV11-3 and J usage is TRBJ1-1, with D possibly TRBD1 on 6 matching bases. Germline assignment: CDR1 SGHNT and CDR2 YENEEA. Trimming pared 1 base from V and 1 base from J, leaving 13 bases between. CDR3 length equals 16 residues. CDR3 sequence (DNA): TGTGCCAGCAGCTTAGGGCAGGGGAAAACGAACACTGAAGCTTTCTTT. It specifies CASSLGQGKTNTEAFF.

This sequence joins TRBV9 and TRBJ2-7; weak D call: TRBD2 (6 bases). Trimming removed 4 bases at V and 6 bases at J, with 29 bases between. This CDR3 contains 18 residues. Germline V CDR1 and CDR2: SGDLS, YYNGEE. The CDR3 DNA reads as TGTGCCAGCAGCCCAGAGATCCCTAGCGTCAGGATCGGATTCGAGCAGTACTTC. Residues: CASSPEIPSVRIGFEQYF.

This rearrangement joins TRBV5-1 to TRBJ2-1, with 9 bases fitting TRBD2. The CDR3 loop spans 15 amino acids. Germline V lookup: CDR1 SGHRS, CDR2 YFSETQ. V shed 2 bases, J shed 7 bases, and the junction held 7 bases outside the gene matches. Written as DNA, the CDR3 is TGCGCCAGCAGCTTAGCGGGGGGCAGTATAAATGAGCAGTTCTTC. This translates into CASSLAGGSINEQFF.

This chain joins TRBV28 and TRBJ2-1, with unresolved D. The CDR3 covers 12 residues. The V end lost 2 bases, the J end lost 10 bases, and 9 bases lay between the germline ends. Germline V gene lookup returns CDR1 MDHEN and CDR2 SYDVKM. The CDR3 here is CASSLEATEQFF. The CDR3 DNA follows: TGTGCCAGCAGTTTAGAGGCTACCGAGCAGTTCTTC.

This clone was picked up one time. V is TRBV4-3 and J is TRBJ2-5, with D perhaps TRBD2 (6 bases). The CDR3 is 13 residues long. V was clipped by 0 bases and J by 5 bases, with 7 bases between them. Germline lookup yields CDR1 LGHNA and CDR2 YSLEER. The CDR3 here is CASSQDGGETQYF. In DNA, the CDR3 is TGCGCCAGCAGCCAAGACGGAGGGGAGACCCAGTACTTC.

This clone was detected only once. The chain employs TRBV7-8 and TRBJ2-2; D is possibly TRBD2 (6 bases). V lost 5 bases to trimming and J lost 0 bases, with 7 bases between them. The CDR3 loop spans 14 amino acids. CDR1 and CDR2 from the germline V gene are SGHVS and FQNEAQ. CDR3 in DNA: TGTGCCAGCAGCGGGACTTCGAACACCGGGGAGCTGTTTTTT. This encodes CASSGTSNTGELFF.

The gene calls are TRBV27 and TRBJ2-3; no definite D call. The V and J ends lost 3 bases and 1 base respectively, with 11 bases between them. In germline, CDR1 is MNHEY, CDR2 SMNVEV (reference sequence). The CDR3 consists of 15 residues. The CDR3 loop is CASSFGVSGTDTQYF. The CDR3 nucleotides are TGTGCCAGCAGTTTCGGAGTCTCGGGCACAGATACGCAGTATTTT.